The entry below gives a single T cell receptor beta chain sequence along with its context. Deletions cut 1 base from V and 10 bases from J, with 13 bases between. The germline CDR1 and CDR2 sequences are SEHNR and FQNEAQ (reference sequence). The CDR3 is 13 amino acids. This sample was included in a study of OX40 agonist ivuxolimab in advanced cancers. Generated by immunoSEQ multiplex PCR, the TCRdb table keeps only in-frame clones and is missing some. The sample lists under 95,000 clones; roughly 82% were seen once. The chain uses TRBV7-9 and TRBJ1-2; possibly TRBD1 for D (5 bases). This clonotype originated in an adult with an advanced solid tumor such as melanoma, head and neck, liver or kidney cancer. The sequencing used CD4+ or CD8+ T cells sorted from blood, collected in a trial of the OX40 agonist ivuxolimab. The DNA for the CDR3 is TGTGCCAGCAGCTTAGACGTCTTGGGGGACTACACCTTC. It specifies CASSLDVLGDYTF.